This record concerns one TCR beta chain sequence. Antigen: not known. The data originate from a study of T cell repertoires in cytomegalovirus infection. Looking at the study overall: Recently identified HLA-C-restricted and well-studied HLA-B-restricted CMV epitopes were used. Based on public TCR beta signatures, there were indications of CMV infection and of a matching HLA type. Whole-study results and caveats: The study identified carriers of CMV plus the relevant HLA from cumulative public TCR beta family frequency. HLA-C-restricted TCR beta clonotypes specific for CMV led the ex vivo response.

TCRdb ran MiXCR on the reads and lists one entry per CDR3 protein. The table records roughly 500,000 distinct CDR3 sequences, around 35% of them present only once. CDR3 length: 15 amino acids. V shed 10 bases, J shed 3 bases, and the junction held 15 bases outside the gene matches. CDR1 and CDR2 from the germline V gene are LNHDA and SQIVND (reference sequence). The chain has TRBV19 and TRBJ2-7; TRBD1 matches at 7 bases. The sequencing used cultured PBMCs, collected from culture after CMV antigen stimulation. The TCR comes from a human donor in good health (CMV status not recorded). Some clones in this sample may be carry-over from other donors' samples. CDR3 amino acids: CAIHPDRVDYYEQYF. The CDR3 DNA sequence: TGTGCCATCCACCCCGACAGGGTAGATTACTACGAGCAGTACTTC.